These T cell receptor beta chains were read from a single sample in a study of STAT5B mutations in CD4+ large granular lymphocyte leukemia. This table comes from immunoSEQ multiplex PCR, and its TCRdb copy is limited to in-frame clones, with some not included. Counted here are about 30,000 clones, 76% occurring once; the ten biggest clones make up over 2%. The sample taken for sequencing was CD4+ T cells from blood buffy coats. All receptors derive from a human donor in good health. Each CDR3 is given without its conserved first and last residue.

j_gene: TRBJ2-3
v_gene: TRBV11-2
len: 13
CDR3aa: ASSSDSFPTDTQY

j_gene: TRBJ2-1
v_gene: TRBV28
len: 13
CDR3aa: ASSLVGTGKDEQF

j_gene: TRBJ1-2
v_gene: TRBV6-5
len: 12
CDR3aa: ASTRDSSNYGYT

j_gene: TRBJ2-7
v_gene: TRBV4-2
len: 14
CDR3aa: ASSQVGQGRVREQY

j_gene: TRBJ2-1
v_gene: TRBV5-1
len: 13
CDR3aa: ASSRDGVTYNEQF

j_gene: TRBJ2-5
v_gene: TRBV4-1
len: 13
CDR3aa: ASSQDPNRVETQY

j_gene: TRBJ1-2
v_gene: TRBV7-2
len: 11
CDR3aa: ASSLGPTYGYT

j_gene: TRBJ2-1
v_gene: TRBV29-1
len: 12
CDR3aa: SVESGRGGNEQF

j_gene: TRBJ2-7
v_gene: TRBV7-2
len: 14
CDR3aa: ASSPFRTGLIYEQY

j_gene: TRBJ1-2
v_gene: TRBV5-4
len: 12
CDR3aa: ASSLPAEGYGYT

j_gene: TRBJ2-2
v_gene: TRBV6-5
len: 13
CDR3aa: ASTGAGLRTGELF

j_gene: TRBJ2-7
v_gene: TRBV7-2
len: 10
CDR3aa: ASSFTPGPLN

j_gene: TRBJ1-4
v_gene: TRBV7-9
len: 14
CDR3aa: ASTNWVDRVGEKLF

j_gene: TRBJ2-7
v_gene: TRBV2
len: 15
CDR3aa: ASSKSWTEDLSYEQY

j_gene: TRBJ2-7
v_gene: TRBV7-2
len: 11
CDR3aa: ASSNGASYEQY

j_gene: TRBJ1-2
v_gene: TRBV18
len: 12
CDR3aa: ASSSGQGVYGYT

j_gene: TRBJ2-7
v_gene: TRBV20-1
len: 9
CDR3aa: SAKQGVEQY

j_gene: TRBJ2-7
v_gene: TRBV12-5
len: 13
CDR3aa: ASGLGTGGAYEQY

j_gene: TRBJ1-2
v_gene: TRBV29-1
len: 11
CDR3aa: SAHFAEIYGYT

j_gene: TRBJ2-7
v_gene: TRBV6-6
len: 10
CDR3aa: ASKETMSEQY

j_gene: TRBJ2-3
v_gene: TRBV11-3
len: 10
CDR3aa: ASSLGRDTQY

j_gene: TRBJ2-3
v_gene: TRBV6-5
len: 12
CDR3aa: ASKGGRLSDTQY

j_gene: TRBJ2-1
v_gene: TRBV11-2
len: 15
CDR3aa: ASSLDPPRMFDNEQF

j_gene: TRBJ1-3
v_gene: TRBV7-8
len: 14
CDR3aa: ASSSGTGISGNTIY

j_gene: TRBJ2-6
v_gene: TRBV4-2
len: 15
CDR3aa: ASSPSGRAAGANVLT

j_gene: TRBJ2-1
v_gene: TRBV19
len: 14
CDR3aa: ASSINTGITYNEQF

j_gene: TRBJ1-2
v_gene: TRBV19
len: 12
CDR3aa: ASSIGSGSYGYT